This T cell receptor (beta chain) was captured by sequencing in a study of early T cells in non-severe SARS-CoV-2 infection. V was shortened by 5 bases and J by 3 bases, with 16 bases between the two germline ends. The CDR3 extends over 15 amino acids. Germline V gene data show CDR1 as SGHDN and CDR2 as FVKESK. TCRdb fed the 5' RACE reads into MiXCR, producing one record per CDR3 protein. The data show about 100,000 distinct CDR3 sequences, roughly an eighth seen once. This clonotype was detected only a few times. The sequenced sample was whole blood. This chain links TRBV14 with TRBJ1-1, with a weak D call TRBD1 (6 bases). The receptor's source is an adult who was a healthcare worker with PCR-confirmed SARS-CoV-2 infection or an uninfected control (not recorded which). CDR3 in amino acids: CASSYPARGDTEAFF. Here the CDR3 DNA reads TGTGCCAGCAGCTACCCGGCCAGGGGTGACACTGAAGCTTTCTTT.